The clone carrying this T cell receptor (beta chain) was seen ten or more times. The data were taken from a study of shared clonotypes between healthy human individuals. The repertoire was sequenced with immunoSEQ multiplex PCR; TCRdb's copy has only in-frame clones and lacks some. The table has about 460,000 clones, 60% to 80% seen once. In germline, CDR1 is SGHNT, CDR2 YYREEE (reference sequence). With V trimmed by 4 bases and J by 5 bases, 7 bases remained unmatched. The CDR3 length is 16 residues. Sequenced material: PBMCs. The sequence was collected from a woman between 40 and 55 years old in good health. Some clones in this sample may be carry-over from other donors' samples. The V call is TRBV5-4, the J call TRBJ2-3; 13 bases are shared with TRBD2. The CDR3 is CASSIGLAGVQDTQYF. CDR3 nucleotides: TGTGCCAGCAGCATCGGACTAGCGGGAGTACAAGATACGCAGTATTTT.